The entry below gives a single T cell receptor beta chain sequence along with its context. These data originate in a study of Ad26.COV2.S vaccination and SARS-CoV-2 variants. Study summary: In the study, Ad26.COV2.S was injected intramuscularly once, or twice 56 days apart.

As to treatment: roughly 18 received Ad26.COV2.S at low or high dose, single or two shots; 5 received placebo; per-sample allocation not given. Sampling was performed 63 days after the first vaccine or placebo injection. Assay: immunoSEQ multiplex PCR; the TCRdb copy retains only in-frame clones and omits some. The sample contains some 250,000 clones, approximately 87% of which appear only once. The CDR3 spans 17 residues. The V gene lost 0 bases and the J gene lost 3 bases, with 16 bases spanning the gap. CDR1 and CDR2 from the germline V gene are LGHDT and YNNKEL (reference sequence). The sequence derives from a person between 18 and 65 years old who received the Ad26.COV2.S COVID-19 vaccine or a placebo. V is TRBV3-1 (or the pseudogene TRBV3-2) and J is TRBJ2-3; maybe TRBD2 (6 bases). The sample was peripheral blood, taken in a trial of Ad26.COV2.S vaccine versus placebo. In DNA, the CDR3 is TGTGCCAGCAGCCAAGATCCCGGGGGAGGTTGGACAGATACGCAGTATTTT. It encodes CASSQDPGGGWTDTQYF.